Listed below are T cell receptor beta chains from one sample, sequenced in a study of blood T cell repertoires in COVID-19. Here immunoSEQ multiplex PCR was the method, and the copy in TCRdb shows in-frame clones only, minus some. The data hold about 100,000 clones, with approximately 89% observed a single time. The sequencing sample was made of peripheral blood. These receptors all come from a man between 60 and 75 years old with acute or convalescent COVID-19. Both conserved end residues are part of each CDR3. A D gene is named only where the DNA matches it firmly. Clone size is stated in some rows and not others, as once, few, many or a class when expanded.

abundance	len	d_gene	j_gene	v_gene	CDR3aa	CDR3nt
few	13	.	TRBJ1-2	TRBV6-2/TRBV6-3	CASSYRGERGYTF	TGTGCCAGCAGTTACCGGGGTGAGCGTGGCTACACCTTC
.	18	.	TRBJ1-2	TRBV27	CASSLSSGGGGPKHGYTF	TGTGCCAGCAGTTTATCTAGCGGAGGGGGGGGGCCGAAACATGGCTACACCTTC
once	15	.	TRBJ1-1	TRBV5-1	CASSLAGRGNTEAFF	TGCGCCAGCAGCTTGGCAGGGCGTGGGAACACTGAAGCTTTCTTT
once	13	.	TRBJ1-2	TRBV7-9	CASSLRENYGYTF	TGTGCCAGCAGCTTGCGGGAGAACTATGGCTACACCTTC
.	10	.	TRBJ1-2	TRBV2	CASRGYGYTF	TGTGCCAGCCGAGGCTATGGCTACACCTTC
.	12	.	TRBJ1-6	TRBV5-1	CASSPNNSPLHF	TGCGCCAGCAGCCCTAATAATTCACCCCTCCACTTT
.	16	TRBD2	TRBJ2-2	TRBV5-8	CASSLDSGVLTGELFF	TGTGCCAGCAGCTTGGATAGCGGGGTCCTCACCGGGGAGCTGTTTTTT
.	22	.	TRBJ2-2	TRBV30	CAWSPFVLAGGSSGKSTGELFF	TGTGCCTGGAGTCCTTTCGTCTTGGCAGGGGGCTCTAGCGGGAAGTCCACCGGGGAGCTGTTTTTT
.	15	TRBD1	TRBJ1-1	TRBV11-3	CASSSPGQGGTEAFF	TGTGCCAGCAGCTCCCCGGGACAGGGCGGCACTGAAGCTTTCTTT
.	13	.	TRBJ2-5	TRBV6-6	CASSYGRRETQYF	TGTGCCAGCAGTTACGGGCGAAGAGAGACCCAGTACTTC
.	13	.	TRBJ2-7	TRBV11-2	CASSALGQGEQYF	TGTGCCAGCAGCGCCCTCGGTCAGGGCGAGCAGTACTTC
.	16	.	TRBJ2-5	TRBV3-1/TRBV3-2	CASSQGTGGRPETQYF	TGTGCCAGCAGCCAAGGTACCGGGGGGCGACCAGAGACCCAGTACTTC
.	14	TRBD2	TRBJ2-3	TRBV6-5	CARLGGRETDTQYF	TGTGCCAGACTTGGTGGGCGGGAGACAGATACGCAGTATTTT
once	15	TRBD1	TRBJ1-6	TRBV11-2	CASSSRTGDNSPLHF	TGTGCCAGCAGCTCCAGGACAGGTGATAATTCACCCCTCCACTTT
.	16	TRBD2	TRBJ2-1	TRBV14	CASSLMSGRVSGEQFF	TGTGCCAGCAGCCTAATGAGCGGGAGGGTTTCGGGTGAGCAGTTCTTC
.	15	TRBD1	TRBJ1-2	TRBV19	CASSETVDRGYGYTF	TGTGCCAGTAGTGAGACCGTTGACAGGGGTTACGGCTACACCTTC
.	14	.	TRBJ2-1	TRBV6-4	CASSDSSRSNEQFF	TGTGCCAGCAGTGACTCTTCTAGATCCAATGAGCAGTTCTTC
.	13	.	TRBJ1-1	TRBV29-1	CSVAQGLDTEAFF	TGCAGCGTCGCCCAGGGGTTGGACACTGAAGCTTTCTTT
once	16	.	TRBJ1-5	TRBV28	CASSFTLNSGLQPQHF	TGTGCCAGCAGTTTCACCCTAAATTCAGGGCTACAGCCCCAGCATTTT
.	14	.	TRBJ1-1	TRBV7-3	CASSSDGVWTEAFF	TGTGCCAGCAGCTCCGACGGAGTTTGGACTGAAGCTTTCTTT
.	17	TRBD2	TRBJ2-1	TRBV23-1	CASSPESGGPMTYEQFF	TGCGCCAGCAGTCCCGAGTCGGGAGGGCCGATGACTTATGAGCAGTTCTTC
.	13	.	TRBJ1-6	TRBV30	CAWNTGFNSPLHF	TGTGCCTGGAATACAGGGTTCAATTCACCCCTCCACTTT
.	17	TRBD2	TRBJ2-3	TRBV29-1	CSVSSSGRALFTDTQYF	TGCAGCGTTTCCTCTAGCGGGAGGGCCCTCTTCACAGATACGCAGTATTTT
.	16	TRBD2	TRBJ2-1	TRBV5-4	CASSSYLAGDYNEQFF	TGTGCCAGCAGCTCATATCTAGCGGGAGACTACAATGAGCAGTTCTTC
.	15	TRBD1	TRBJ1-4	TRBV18	CASSPRQGDGEKLFF	TGTGCCAGCTCACCCCGACAGGGGGACGGTGAAAAACTGTTTTTT
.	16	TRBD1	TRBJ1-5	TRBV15	CATSPGTGGFNQPQHF	TGTGCCACCAGCCCCGGGACAGGGGGCTTCAATCAGCCCCAGCATTTT
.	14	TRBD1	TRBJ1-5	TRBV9	CASSATGGNQPQHF	TGTGCCAGCAGCGCAACAGGGGGCAATCAGCCCCAGCATTTT
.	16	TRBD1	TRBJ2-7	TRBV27	CASSSYWTGGREEQYF	TGTGCCAGCAGTTCATATTGGACAGGGGGCCGAGAGGAGCAGTACTTC
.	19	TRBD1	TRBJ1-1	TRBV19	CASTGGQGQGVRVNTEAFF	TGTGCCAGCACCGGGGGACAGGGACAAGGTGTAAGAGTGAACACTGAAGCTTTCTTT
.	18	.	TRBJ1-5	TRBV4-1	CASSQDRGKQFSNQPQHF	TGCGCCAGCAGCCAAGATCGGGGAAAACAGTTCTCAAATCAGCCCCAGCATTTT
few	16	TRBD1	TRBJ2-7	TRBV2	CASSEVSTGGSYEQYF	TGTGCCAGCAGTGAAGTTTCGACAGGGGGTTCCTACGAGCAGTACTTC
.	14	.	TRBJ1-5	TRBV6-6	CASSPAGFSQPQHF	TGTGCCAGCAGCCCCGCAGGGTTTAGTCAGCCCCAGCATTTT
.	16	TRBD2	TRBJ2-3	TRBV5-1	CASSLGTSGSTDTQYF	TGCGCCAGCAGCTTAGGGACTAGCGGTAGCACAGATACGCAGTATTTT